Detailed here is one T cell receptor beta chain. The sample belongs to a study of molecular identifiers for immune sequencing clone quantification. CDR1 and CDR2 (germline): DFQATT, SNEGSKA (reference sequence). CDR3 length: 14 amino acids. Trimming left V 0 bases short and J 6 bases short, with 15 bases between. Each CDR3 protein is one row after TCRdb ran MiXCR on the PCR reads. The sample gives around 460,000 distinct CDR3 sequences, 20% to 25% of which show up once; under 0.85% is in the top ten. The sequenced material came from naive CD8+ T cells from blood, with Jurkat cell RNA spiked in. The subset was: FACS-sorted CD8+CD4-CCR7+CD45RA+ naive T cells. The receptor's source is a human donor in good health. Some libraries in this study had Jurkat cell RNA spiked in. The gene calls are TRBV20-1 and TRBJ2-7; the D gene is possibly TRBD2 (5 bases). CDR3 sequence (DNA): TGCAGTGCTAGAGATCTGTCGGGGTCCCGCGAGCAGTACTTC. It codes for CSARDLSGSREQYF.